This passage covers 28 T cell receptor beta chains from one sample sequenced in a study of blood T cell repertoires in COVID-19. Profiled with immunoSEQ multiplex PCR; TCRdb holds only in-frame clones, not every one. The data show roughly 99,000 clones, under 95% seen once. Sequencing was performed on peripheral blood. These receptors all stem from a woman in her twenties or thirties with acute or convalescent COVID-19.

The chain is built from TRBV5-1 and TRBJ2-3; 10 positions agree with TRBD2. The ends lost 1 base at V and 3 bases at J; junction bases unmatched: 8. This CDR3 has 17 amino acids. Germline CDR1 SGHRS, CDR2 YFSETQ. The CDR3 sequence: CASSLNPSGSRTDTQYF. In DNA, the CDR3 is TGCGCCAGCAGCTTGAATCCTAGCGGGAGTAGGACAGATACGCAGTATTTT.

This CDR3 reads CASSLQGARDTQYF. CDR3 sequence (DNA): TGTGCCAGCAGTTTACAGGGGGCGAGGGATACGCAGTATTTT. This chain connects TRBV27 to TRBJ2-3, with 8 positions matching TRBD1. CDR3 length: 14 amino acids. The V gene's germline CDR1 is MNHEY and CDR2 SMNVEV (reference sequence). Germline trimming cut 2 bases from V and 6 bases from J; bases unmatched to any gene: 4.

The chain links TRBV9 to TRBJ2-3; 7 bases map to TRBD1. The CDR3 totals 16 residues. The V segment lost 0 bases and the J segment 0 bases; nucleotides outside the gene matches: 4. CDR1 SGDLS and CDR2 YYNGEE come from the germline V gene. CDR3 in DNA: TGTGCCAGCAGCGTAGACAGGGGCCTGAGCACAGATACGCAGTATTTT. It specifies CASSVDRGLSTDTQYF.

The V and J genes are TRBV30 and TRBJ1-4; 9 bases fit TRBD1. The CDR3 is 14 amino acids. J gave up 9 bases and V 0 bases, and 5 bases lay outside the gene matches. In germline, CDR1 is GTSNPN, CDR2 SVGIG (reference sequence). The CDR3 protein is CAWSVVGTGQKLFF. The CDR3 region has the DNA TGTGCCTGGAGTGTAGTTGGGACAGGGCAAAAACTGTTTTTT. Looking up the rest from reference TRBV30 and TRBJ1-4 gives the full variable domain: SQTIHQWPATLVQPVGSPLSLECTVEGTSNPNLYWYRQAAGRGLQLLFYSVGIGQISSEVPQNLSASRPQDRQFILSSKKLLLSDSGFYLCAWSVVGTGQKLFFGSGTQLSVL.

V usage is TRBV28 and J usage is TRBJ2-7; 7 nucleotides match TRBD1. Germline CDR1 reads MDHEN; CDR2 reads SYDVKM. V trimming: 5 bases; J trimming: 3 bases; junction bases outside the gene matches: 13. The CDR3 runs to 16 residues. In DNA form, the CDR3 reads TGTGCCAGCAGTGAGACAGGGACAAATTCTCACTACGAGCAGTACTTC. Amino acid sequence: CASSETGTNSHYEQYF.

The rearrangement links TRBV5-1 to TRBJ1-4; D remains unclear. V was shortened by 4 bases and J by 3 bases, with 13 bases between the two germline ends. The CDR3 spans 15 residues. The germline V gene has CDR1 SGHRS and CDR2 YFSETQ. The DNA of the CDR3 is TGCGCCAGCAGCGCGCACCGGGAGCCTAATGAAAAACTGTTTTTT. The encoded protein is CASSAHREPNEKLFF. The complete variable domain, with remaining parts taken from reference TRBV5-1 and TRBJ1-4, reads KAGVTQTPRYLIKTRGQQVTLSCSPISGHRSVSWYQQTPGQGLQFLFEYFSETQRNKGNFPGRFSGRQFSNSRSEMNVSTLELGDSALYLCASSAHREPNEKLFFGSGTQLSVL.

The chain is built from TRBV19 and TRBJ2-2, with a weak D call TRBD2 (5 bases). The germline gives CDR1 LNHDA, CDR2 SQIVND (reference sequence). V was trimmed by 1 base and J by 0 bases, leaving 9 bases between them. The CDR3 consists of 16 residues. This chain's CDR3 is CASSIGGPTNTGELFF. The CDR3 coding sequence is TGTGCCAGTAGTATAGGCGGGCCTACGAACACCGGGGAGCTGTTTTTT.

This clone has just one count. The gene calls are TRBV7-3 and TRBJ2-1; TRBD2 aligns across 7 bases. The junction had 4 bases not matched to a gene; V was cut back by 5 bases and J by 9 bases. The CDR3 is 12 amino acids. Germline V CDR1 and CDR2: SGHTA, FQGTGA. CDR3 sequence (DNA): TGTGCCAGCAGCCTCCGCGGGGGTGAGCAGTTCTTC. Its protein product is CASSLRGGEQFF.

This sequence joins TRBV6-5 and TRBJ2-1, with 10 bases identical to TRBD2. CDR1 and CDR2 (germline): MNHEY, SVGAGI. V lost 6 bases to trimming and J lost 7 bases; unmatched junction nucleotides: 9. The CDR3 length is 15 residues. CDR3 sequence: CASSRRGLASNEQFF. In nucleotides, the CDR3 is TGTGCCAGCAGCCGACGGGGACTAGCGTCAAATGAGCAGTTCTTC.

In its sample, this clone was seen once. The chain carries TRBV2 and TRBJ1-2, with 8 bases identical to TRBD1. Germline assignment: CDR1 SNHLY and CDR2 FYNNEI. The CDR3 runs 18 residues. The V and J ends lost 6 bases and 8 bases, in that order; junction bases with no gene match: 23. The CDR3 loop reads CASSDLTASGTGPLGYTF. The CDR3 DNA reads TGTGCCAGCAGCGACCTAACTGCCAGTGGGACAGGCCCCTTAGGCTACACCTTC.

The chain carries TRBV24-1 and TRBJ1-5; no clear D. Trimming left V 6 bases short and J 1 base short, with 12 bases between. Germline V gene sequence: CDR1 KGHDR, CDR2 SFDVKD. CDR3 length: 15 residues. CDR3 loop: CATSLGGASNQPQHF. In nucleotides, the CDR3 is TGTGCCACCAGTTTGGGAGGCGCGAGCAATCAGCCCCAGCATTTT.

The genes are TRBV19 and TRBJ2-2; tentatively, D is TRBD2 (5 bases). The CDR3 is 13 residues long. Trimming left V 4 bases short and J 8 bases short, with 11 bases between. From germline, CDR1 is LNHDA and CDR2 SQIVND (reference sequence). CDR3 DNA: TGTGCCAGTAGTAAGGAGGTTGAGGGGGAGCTGTTTTTT. As protein: CASSKEVEGELFF.

The V gene is TRBV5-1, the J gene TRBJ1-1; 8 bases line up with TRBD1. This CDR3 is 14 amino acids long. V shed 3 bases and J 2 bases; nucleotides not matched to a gene: 3. Germline V lookup: CDR1 SGHRS, CDR2 YFSETQ. DNA for the CDR3: TGCGCCAGCAGCTCGGACAGGGAAAACACTGAAGCTTTCTTT. Amino acid sequence: CASSSDRENTEAFF. The whole variable domain, filled in from reference TRBV5-1 and TRBJ1-1, reads KAGVTQTPRYLIKTRGQQVTLSCSPISGHRSVSWYQQTPGQGLQFLFEYFSETQRNKGNFPGRFSGRQFSNSRSEMNVSTLELGDSALYLCASSSDRENTEAFFGQGTRLTVV.

The J gene is TRBJ2-7, the V gene TRBV11-2, with 11 bases aligning to TRBD2. The V gene's germline CDR1 is SGHAT and CDR2 FQNNGV. With V trimmed by 0 bases and J by 7 bases, 5 bases remained unmatched. The CDR3 loop spans 15 amino acids. The CDR3: CASSLDSSGGREQYF. CDR3 bases: TGTGCCAGCAGCTTAGACTCTAGCGGGGGGAGGGAGCAGTACTTC.

V usage is TRBV29-1 and J usage is TRBJ1-2; 8 bases map to TRBD1. This CDR3 has 14 residues. The V gene's germline CDR1 is SQVTM and CDR2 ANQGSEA. Losses at the gene ends were 5 bases for V and 2 bases for J; bases not matched to a gene: 7. The CDR3 coding sequence is TGCAGCGTTCCCGGACAGGGTAACAACTATGGCTACACCTTC. It is translated as CSVPGQGNNYGYTF.

The genes are TRBV7-3 and TRBJ2-3, with TRBD1 matching over 9 bases. CDR1 and CDR2 from the germline V gene are SGHTA and FQGTGA. The CDR3 spans 16 residues. V gave up 5 bases and J gave up 4 bases; unmatched junction bases: 10. The CDR3 region has the DNA TGTGCCAGCAGCCCAATGGGACAGGGAGTGGCAGATACGCAGTATTTT. Its protein is CASSPMGQGVADTQYF.

The sample holds one count of this clone. V and J are TRBV21-1 and TRBJ2-7; TRBD2, the D gene given by the table, was not confirmed from the DNA. TRBV21-1 is labeled a pseudogene. The CDR3 has 13 amino acids. The CDR3 is CASSPLAGGEQYF. CDR3 sequence (DNA): TGTGCCAGCAGCCCTCTAGCGGGGGGAGAGCAGTACTTC.

A few counts support this clone. The chain uses TRBV4-2 and TRBJ1-5; 7 positions match TRBD1. CDR3 length: 16 amino acids. Trimming took 4 bases from V and 1 from J; bases not matched to a gene: 7. Per germline, CDR1 LGHNA and CDR2 YNFKEQ. CDR3 residues: CASSLDREWSNQPQHF. The CDR3 DNA is TGTGCCAGCAGCCTTGACAGGGAATGGAGCAATCAGCCCCAGCATTTT.

The V and J genes are TRBV9 and TRBJ2-3; 8 bases fit TRBD2. The length of the CDR3 is 18 residues. Germline V gene lookup returns CDR1 SGDLS and CDR2 YYNGEE. Unmatched junction bases numbered 12, after V lost 0 bases and J lost 3 bases. The CDR3 DNA reads as TGTGCCAGCAGCGTAGGGGAAGGGGCGGGGGGCCGGACAGATACGCAGTATTTT. Encoded protein: CASSVGEGAGGRTDTQYF.

This clone was found once. The rearrangement links TRBV5-1 to TRBJ2-2; perhaps TRBD1 as D (5 bases). Between the trimmed V and J ends, which lost 5 bases and 0 bases, there was a span of 20 bases. The CDR3 length is 18 residues. Germline values: CDR1 SGHRS, CDR2 YFSETQ. For the CDR3, the DNA is TGCGCCAGCAGTAGTCTTGACAGTTTACTTGCGAACACCGGGGAGCTGTTTTTT. Translating gives CASSSLDSLLANTGELFF. The full variable domain, rest sourced from reference TRBV5-1 and TRBJ2-2, is KAGVTQTPRYLIKTRGQQVTLSCSPISGHRSVSWYQQTPGQGLQFLFEYFSETQRNKGNFPGRFSGRQFSNSRSEMNVSTLELGDSALYLCASSSLDSLLANTGELFFGEGSRLTVL.

The sample holds one count of this clone. V gene TRBV6-5 combines with J gene TRBJ1-5; D remains unclear. This CDR3 spans 13 amino acids. The V and J ends lost 6 bases and 5 bases respectively, with 11 bases between them. Germline V gene sequence: CDR1 MNHEY, CDR2 SVGAGI. The CDR3 region has the DNA TGTGCCAGCAGATTAAACGGGTATCAGCCCCAGCATTTT. Protein: CASRLNGYQPQHF.

Here the CDR3 reads CATSDSRKETQYF. For the CDR3, the DNA is TGTGCCACCAGTGATTCGCGAAAAGAGACCCAGTACTTC. The chain uses TRBV24-1 and TRBJ2-5, with no clear D. Per germline, CDR1 KGHDR and CDR2 SFDVKD. Trimming pared 2 bases from V and 3 bases from J, leaving 6 bases between. The length of the CDR3 is 13 residues.

The chain combines TRBV28 with TRBJ1-2; tentatively, D is TRBD1 (5 bases). In germline, CDR1 is MDHEN, CDR2 SYDVKM. The CDR3 spans 15 residues. Trimming removed 4 bases from V and 6 bases from J, with 18 bases in between. The CDR3 region is CASSSPPRRGDGYTF. Written as DNA, the CDR3 is TGTGCCAGCAGTTCCCCCCCAAGGAGGGGAGATGGCTACACCTTC.

This rearrangement joins TRBV5-1 to TRBJ1-2; 9 bases agree with TRBD1. V was clipped by 3 bases and J by 2 bases; unmatched bases: 5. In germline, CDR1 is SGHRS, CDR2 YFSETQ. This CDR3 spans 15 amino acids. In nucleotides, the CDR3 is TGCGCCAGCAGCTGGGGGACAGGGCCAAACTATGGCTACACCTTC. Its protein product is CASSWGTGPNYGYTF. Looking up the rest from reference TRBV5-1 and TRBJ1-2 gives the full variable domain: KAGVTQTPRYLIKTRGQQVTLSCSPISGHRSVSWYQQTPGQGLQFLFEYFSETQRNKGNFPGRFSGRQFSNSRSEMNVSTLELGDSALYLCASSWGTGPNYGYTFGSGTRLTVV.

J is TRBJ2-3 and V is TRBV7-3; D is ambiguous. V lost 2 bases and J 2 bases, leaving 11 bases between the germline ends. The length of the CDR3 is 15 residues. The germline CDR1 and CDR2 sequences are SGHTA and FQGTGA. CDR3 in amino acids: CASSLSLGPTDTQYF. Written as DNA, the CDR3 is TGTGCCAGCAGCTTATCCCTGGGCCCCACAGATACGCAGTATTTT.

The chain recombines TRBV5-6 with TRBJ1-5; the match to TRBD1 covers 12 bases. Germline V gives CDR1 SGHDT, CDR2 YYEEEE. This CDR3 contains 19 residues. The V segment lost 4 bases and the J segment 3 bases; nucleotides outside the gene matches: 14. For the CDR3, the DNA is TGTGCCAGCAGCGTAGGGACAGGGGGCATGAGTGATATCAATCAGCCCCAGCATTTT. Amino acid sequence: CASSVGTGGMSDINQPQHF.

The CDR3 region is CAISDPRGTSYEQYF. CDR3 sequence (DNA): TGTGCCATCAGTGACCCCCGCGGGACCTCCTACGAGCAGTACTTC. The V gene is TRBV10-3, the J gene TRBJ2-7; the D gene is possibly TRBD2 (6 bases). This CDR3 is built from 15 residues. In germline, CDR1 is ENHRY, CDR2 SYGVKD. Trimming removed 3 bases from V and 0 bases from J, with 12 bases in between.

The J gene is TRBJ2-7, the V gene TRBV3-1 (or the pseudogene TRBV3-2), with 9 bases fitting TRBD1. V was pared by 5 bases and J by 5 bases, with 7 bases of the junction left unmatched. This CDR3 contains 14 residues. Germline CDR1 is LGHDT and CDR2 is YNNKEL (reference sequence). CDR3 loop: CASSARDRVDEQYF. The CDR3 DNA follows: TGTGCCAGCAGCGCCCGGGACAGGGTCGACGAGCAGTACTTC.